The 7 T cell receptor beta chains below were found in one sample sequenced in a study of patients and donors after allogeneic stem cell transplantation. TCRdb reprocessed the RT-PCR reads via MiXCR and lists one record per CDR3 protein. The sample lists under 200,000 distinct CDR3 sequences, around 30% occurring once. Input material: blood, either unsorted or a sorted T cell fraction (not recorded which). The receptors were sampled from a human donor who was either an allogeneic HSCT recipient or a stem cell or donor lymphocyte infusion donor (not recorded which). It is not recorded whose cells these are; they may come from a transplant donor.

This clonotype was picked up a small number of times. V and J are TRBV12-3 or TRBV12-4 and TRBJ2-3; D not certain. Trimming removed 1 base from V and 5 bases from J, with 13 bases in between. This CDR3 spans 15 amino acids. The CDR3 sequence is CASSLGKTHGDTQYF. In DNA, the CDR3 is TGTGCCAGCAGTTTAGGGAAGACTCACGGAGATACGCAGTATTTT.

This clonotype showed up just a few times. This chain uses TRBV2 with TRBJ1-1; a possible D gene is TRBD1 (5 bases). The germline CDR1 and CDR2 sequences are SNHLY and FYNNEI. Deletions cut 4 bases from V and 3 bases from J, with 12 bases between. The CDR3 runs 14 residues. The CDR3 spells CASSVGQAHTEAFF. The CDR3 nucleotides are TGTGCCAGCAGTGTGGGGCAGGCTCACACTGAAGCTTTCTTT. Full variable domain (remainder filled in from reference TRBV2 and TRBJ1-1): EPEVTQTPSHQVTQMGQEVILRCVPISNHLYFYWYRQILGQKVEFLVSFYNNEISEKSEIFDDQFSVERPDGSNFTLKIRSTKLEDSAMYFCASSVGQAHTEAFFGQGTRLTVV.

This chain links TRBV4-3 with TRBJ2-1; TRBD2 aligns across 8 bases. V shed 7 bases, J shed 9 bases, and the junction held 11 bases outside the gene matches. Germline CDR1 LGHNA, CDR2 YSLEER. The CDR3 is 14 residues long. CDR3 residues: CASTAGGASREQFF. In DNA form, the CDR3 reads TGCGCCAGCACCGCCGGGGGGGCGTCTCGTGAGCAGTTCTTC.

The V and J genes are TRBV7-9 and TRBJ2-1; TRBD1 aligns across 9 bases. Trimming at V came to 4 bases and at J to 3 bases, leaving 1 base not matched to a gene. The CDR3 loop spans 14 amino acids. Germline V lookup: CDR1 SEHNR, CDR2 FQNEAQ (reference sequence). For the CDR3, the DNA is TGTGCCAGCAGCTCGGGACAGGGCTACAATGAGCAGTTCTTC. The encoded protein is CASSSGQGYNEQFF.

J is TRBJ2-1 and V is TRBV7-2; no clear D. CDR3 length equals 13 residues. Looked up from germline, CDR1 is SGHTA and CDR2 is FQGNSA. The V and J ends lost 5 bases and 4 bases respectively, with 9 bases between them. This CDR3 is CASSRTEYNEQFF. The CDR3, as DNA: TGTGCCAGCAGCCGGACGGAATACAATGAGCAGTTCTTC.

The chain links TRBV7-9 to TRBJ2-6, with D unresolved. The CDR3 extends over 13 amino acids. Trimming left V 9 bases short and J 0 bases short, with 6 bases between. From germline, CDR1 is SEHNR and CDR2 FQNEAQ (reference sequence). The CDR3 loop reads CASESSGANVLTF. The CDR3 coding sequence is TGTGCCAGTGAGAGCTCTGGGGCCAACGTCCTGACTTTC.

This chain uses TRBV25-1 with TRBJ2-3, with 7 bases aligning to TRBD1. J lost 2 bases, V lost 3 bases, and 5 bases had no gene match. Germline CDR1 reads MGHDK; CDR2 reads SYGVNS. The CDR3 length is 15 residues. The DNA of the CDR3 is TGTGCCAGCAGTGATCTCAGGGGGAACACAGATACGCAGTATTTT. It encodes CASSDLRGNTDTQYF. The variable domain in full, completed from reference TRBV25-1 and TRBJ2-3, reads EADIYQTPRYLVIGTGKKITLECSQTMGHDKMYWYQQDPGMELHLIHYSYGVNSTEKGDLSSESTVSRIRTEHFPLTLESARPSHTSQYLCASSDLRGNTDTQYFGPGTRLTVL.